This TCR beta chain was recovered during a study of cytomegalovirus exposure and HLA in healthy donors. The ends were cut back, 0 bases at V and 3 bases at J, with 11 bases in the middle. Germline-derived CDR1 and CDR2 are MNHEY and SMNVEV (reference sequence). CDR3 length: 15 residues. Sequencing was performed with immunoSEQ multiplex PCR; in TCRdb, only in-frame clones are kept and a portion is missing. This sample has some 170,000 clones, with approximately 89% found just once. Of note for this clone: Its antigen is currently unknown.

The donors were in the roughly 130-subject validation cohort, distinct from the approximately 730-subject first cohort. Points from the study as a whole: While the bulk of TCR sequences proved rare, some public TCRs turned up in many donors. The classifier was said to identify cytomegalovirus status with high specificity and sensitivity. About 180 TCR beta chains were listed as cytomegalovirus-associated.

The sample was PBMCs. The TCR comes from a man between 18 and 29 years old in good health and CMV-seropositive. The V and J genes are TRBV27 and TRBJ1-1; the D gene is possibly TRBD1 (6 bases). The CDR3 sequence is CASSLSGGLYTEAFF. In nucleotides, the CDR3 is TGTGCCAGCAGTTTATCGGGGGGGCTATACACTGAAGCTTTCTTT.